The entry that follows covers one T cell receptor (beta chain) sequence. Its target is not known. The record originates from a study of OX40 agonist ivuxolimab in advanced cancers. On the study more broadly: Among those enrolled, mean age was about 60 years (range roughly 23 to 79) and 75% to 85% were male. One hepatocellular carcinoma and a couple of cutaneous melanoma patients partially responded.

Data came from immunoSEQ multiplex PCR; TCRdb stores just in-frame clones and leaves some out. The sample has over 150,000 clones, approximately 94% seen once. Germline CDR1 is KGHSH and CDR2 is LQKENI. CDR3 size: 14 residues. The V gene lost 6 bases and the J gene lost 1 base, with 13 bases spanning the gap. Findings of the study overall: Expanded clones were, on average, more numerous among CD8+ T cells than CD4+. There was clonal expansion of CD4+ and CD8+ blood T cells by week 6 at 0.1 to 3.0 mg/kg.

The sequence was obtained from an adult with an advanced solid tumor such as melanoma, head and neck, liver or kidney cancer. The chain links TRBV18 to TRBJ2-7; no definite D call. This specimen was CD4+ or CD8+ T cells sorted from blood, taken in a trial of the OX40 agonist ivuxolimab. In nucleotides, the CDR3 is TGTGCCAGCTCGCTCGCGGCTGGGTCCTACGAGCAGTACTTC. Its protein is CASSLAAGSYEQYF.